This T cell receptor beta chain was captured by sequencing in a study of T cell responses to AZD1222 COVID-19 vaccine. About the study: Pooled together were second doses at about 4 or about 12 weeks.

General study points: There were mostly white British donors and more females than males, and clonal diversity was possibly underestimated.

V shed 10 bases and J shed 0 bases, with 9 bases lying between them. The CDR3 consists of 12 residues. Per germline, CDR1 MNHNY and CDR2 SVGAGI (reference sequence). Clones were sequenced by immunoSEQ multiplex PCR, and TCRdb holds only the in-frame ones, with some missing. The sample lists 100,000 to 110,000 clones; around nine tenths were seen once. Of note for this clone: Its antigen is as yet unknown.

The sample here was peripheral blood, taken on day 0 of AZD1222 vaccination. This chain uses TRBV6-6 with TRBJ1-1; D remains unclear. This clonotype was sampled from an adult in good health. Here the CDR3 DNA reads TGTGCCACTCGTTCCATGAACACTGAAGCTTTCTTT. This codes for CATRSMNTEAFF.